Each of the 8 T cell receptor beta chains below was sequenced from the same sample in a study of blood T cell repertoires in COVID-19. The assay was immunoSEQ multiplex PCR, and TCRdb's table has in-frame clones only and misses some. The profile shows roughly 76,000 clones, around nine tenths of them singletons. Material: peripheral blood. These receptors were taken from a young man with acute or convalescent COVID-19.

This sequence joins TRBV6-6 and TRBJ2-1, with TRBD2 identical over 12 bases. The germline V gene encodes CDR1 MNHNY and CDR2 SVGAGI (reference sequence). J gave up 6 bases and V 5 bases, and 17 bases lay outside the gene matches. The CDR3 runs to 19 residues. CDR3 in amino acids: CASSPYLAGGPIRSNEQFF. For the CDR3, the DNA is TGTGCCAGCAGTCCCTATCTAGCGGGAGGGCCCATTCGTAGCAATGAGCAGTTCTTC.

This chain links TRBV6-6 with TRBJ1-1, with D possibly TRBD1 on 6 matching bases. With 8 bases removed from V and 6 bases from J, the gap between germline ends came to 19 bases. The CDR3 has 14 amino acids. Germline CDR1 is MNHNY and CDR2 is SVGAGI (reference sequence). CDR3 in DNA: TGTGCCAGCCTAGGGGGGGGTCCCGGCCCTGAAGCTTTCTTT. It encodes CASLGGGPGPEAFF.

The chain couples TRBV30 to TRBJ1-1, with 7 nucleotides matching TRBD1. Germline values: CDR1 GTSNPN, CDR2 SVGIG (reference sequence). With V trimmed by 3 bases and J by 1 base, 5 bases remained unmatched. The CDR3 length is 14 residues. CDR3 in amino acids: CAWSRRDRNTEAFF. In DNA form, the CDR3 reads TGTGCCTGGAGCCGCCGGGACAGGAACACTGAAGCTTTCTTT.

The chain has TRBV18 and TRBJ2-1; TRBD2 might be the D (5 bases). Germline loops: CDR1 KGHSH, CDR2 LQKENI. The CDR3 spans 15 residues. With 3 bases removed from V and 0 bases from J, the gap between germline ends came to 9 bases. The DNA of the CDR3 is TGTGCCAGCTCACCGTCTAGCAGCTCCTACAATGAGCAGTTCTTC. Amino acid sequence: CASSPSSSSYNEQFF.

The chain has TRBV28 and TRBJ2-7; TRBD2 agrees at 9 bases. Losses at the gene ends were 2 bases for V and 2 bases for J; bases not matched to a gene: 10. CDR1 and CDR2 from the germline V gene are MDHEN and SYDVKM. This CDR3 contains 17 residues. In nucleotides, the CDR3 is TGTGCCAGCAGTTTAGGCCAGGCTAGCGGGACACCCTACGAGCAGTACTTC. Translated, it gives CASSLGQASGTPYEQYF. Full variable domain (remainder filled in from reference TRBV28 and TRBJ2-7): DVKVTQSSRYLVKRTGEKVFLECVQDMDHENMFWYRQDPGLGLRLIYFSYDVKMKEKGDIPEGYSVSREKKERFSLILESASTNQTSMYLCASSLGQASGTPYEQYFGPGTRLTVT.

V and J are TRBV30 and TRBJ2-5; D unclear. CDR3 length equals 14 residues. Per the germline V gene, CDR1 is GTSNPN and CDR2 is SVGIG (reference sequence). V lost 2 bases and J 7 bases, leaving 17 bases between the germline ends. CDR3 protein: CAWSSPTAPGTQYF. CDR3 DNA sequence: TGTGCCTGGAGTTCACCGACCGCGCCGGGGACCCAGTACTTC.

This chain connects TRBV7-2 to TRBJ1-1, with 8 bases that match TRBD1. V was pared by 5 bases and J by 1 base, with 6 bases of the junction left unmatched. This CDR3 spans 15 amino acids. Germline V gene data show CDR1 as SGHTA and CDR2 as FQGNSA. The CDR3 region has the DNA TGTGCCAGCAGCCCCGGACAGGGATCGAACACTGAAGCTTTCTTT. It encodes CASSPGQGSNTEAFF. Using reference TRBV7-2 and TRBJ1-1 for the parts outside the CDR3, the full variable domain is GAGVSQSPSNKVTEKGKDVELRCDPISGHTALYWYRQSLGQGLEFLIYFQGNSAPDKSGLPSDRFSAERTGGSVSTLTIQRTQQEDSAVYLCASSPGQGSNTEAFFGQGTRLTVV.

The V and J genes are TRBV7-8 and TRBJ2-5; perhaps TRBD1 as D (5 bases). The V end lost 1 base, the J end lost 5 bases, and 14 bases lay between the germline ends. The CDR3 extends over 15 amino acids. Germline values: CDR1 SGHVS, CDR2 FQNEAQ. The DNA of the CDR3 is TGTGCCAGCAGCTTAGTACCAGCGCAGGGTGAGACCCAGTACTTC. Protein sequence: CASSLVPAQGETQYF.